This T cell receptor beta chain was identified during a study of PD-1 blockade in classical Hodgkin lymphoma. In every patient, relapse followed autologous stem cell transplantation, while exposure to brentuximab vedotin differed. Purification of CD4+ T cells from thawed PBMCs was achieved by magnetic negative selection. The germline gives CDR1 WSHSY, CDR2 SAAADI. CDR3 length equals 15 residues. The V and J ends lost 1 base and 0 bases respectively, with 7 bases between them. Clones were read by immunoSEQ multiplex PCR, and TCRdb kept only the in-frame ones, dropping some. In the table there are some 8,500 clones, more than 65% of which are singletons.

This receptor was identified in a human donor with classical Hodgkin lymphoma. This specimen consisted of CD4+ T cells from blood, obtained at baseline. The chain has TRBV10-2 and TRBJ2-4; D gene uncertain. In DNA, the CDR3 is TGCGCCAGCAGTGAGTGGGAACTAGCCAAAAACATTCAGTACTTC. Its protein product is CASSEWELAKNIQYF.